This T cell receptor beta chain is from a study of T cell changes during pregnancy in multiple sclerosis. V gave up 4 bases and J gave up 6 bases, with 13 bases separating them. CDR3 length equals 14 residues. Germline lookup yields CDR1 LNHDA and CDR2 SQIVND (reference sequence). The repertoire was sequenced with immunoSEQ multiplex PCR; TCRdb's copy has only in-frame clones and lacks some. The sample includes some 31,000 clones, 90% of them seen just once. The receptor was isolated from a female donor in good health, enrolled as a control in a pregnancy study. Source: CD4+ T cells from peripheral blood mononuclear cells, taken in the second trimester of pregnancy. The rearrangement links TRBV19 to TRBJ2-1, with a possible D match to TRBD2 (5 bases). The CDR3 coding sequence is TGTGCCAGTAGTAACGGTATTAGCGCCAATGAGCAGTTCTTC. It specifies CASSNGISANEQFF.